One sample yielded the 27 T cell receptor beta chains listed below, sequenced in a study of blood T cell repertoires in COVID-19. Here immunoSEQ multiplex PCR was the method, and the copy in TCRdb shows in-frame clones only, minus some. The sample lists over 70,000 clones; under 80% were seen once. The specimen sequenced was peripheral blood. These receptors were taken from a woman older than 75 with active or convalescent COVID-19.

This sequence joins TRBV28 and TRBJ2-7, with D tentatively TRBD1 (6 bases). This CDR3 has 15 residues. Germline loops: CDR1 MDHEN, CDR2 SYDVKM. V was cut by 5 bases and J by 4 bases, with 18 bases left in between. CDR3 in amino acids: CASSPPRGRGYEQYF. CDR3 DNA: TGTGCCAGCAGTCCCCCCAGGGGCAGGGGTTACGAGCAGTACTTC.

This clone appeared a few times. This rearrangement joins TRBV14 to TRBJ2-3; 9 nucleotides agree with TRBD1. V trimming: 3 bases; J trimming: 0 bases; junction bases outside the gene matches: 4. CDR3 size: 16 residues. Germline CDR1 reads SGHDN; CDR2 reads FVKESK. The CDR3 sequence is CASSHRTGVSTDTQYF. CDR3 DNA sequence: TGTGCCAGCAGCCACCGGACAGGGGTGAGCACAGATACGCAGTATTTT.

V gene TRBV30 combines with J gene TRBJ2-1, with no clear D. CDR1 is GTSNPN, CDR2 SVGIG, per germline (reference sequence). CDR3 length: 17 residues. Trimming took 0 bases from V and 0 from J, leaving 15 bases between them. Here the CDR3 reads CAWSVMGSLSSYNEQFF. The CDR3 coding sequence is TGTGCCTGGAGTGTTATGGGCAGCTTAAGCTCCTACAATGAGCAGTTCTTC.

This clone occurred a few times. The chain joins TRBV7-2 to TRBJ1-1; 8 positions agree with TRBD1. The trim removed 5 bases at V and 3 bases at J, leaving 2 bases unmatched. Looked up from germline, CDR1 is SGHTA and CDR2 is FQGNSA. This CDR3 contains 13 residues. The CDR3 sequence: CASSGQGYTEAFF. The CDR3 DNA follows: TGTGCCAGCAGCGGACAGGGTTACACTGAAGCTTTCTTT.

V and J are TRBV15 and TRBJ2-4; the D gene is possibly TRBD2 (8 bases). Deletions cut 3 bases from V and 5 bases from J, with 14 bases between. The CDR3 length is 15 residues. Germline loops: CDR1 LNHNV, CDR2 YYDKDF (reference sequence). CDR3: CATSRGGGTENIQYF. The CDR3 region has the DNA TGTGCCACCAGCAGGGGCGGGGGGACAGAAAACATTCAGTACTTC.

The chain carries TRBV30 and TRBJ1-2, with D hard to call. The CDR3 has 14 residues. The germline CDR1 and CDR2 sequences are GTSNPN and SVGIG (reference sequence). V lost 2 bases and J 1 base, leaving 11 bases between the germline ends. CDR3 coding DNA: TGTGCCTGGAGTACCCTTCCGGGTAACTATGGCTACACCTTC. This encodes CAWSTLPGNYGYTF.

The chain employs TRBV19 and TRBJ1-3, with 10 bases matching TRBD1. This CDR3 comprises 17 residues. V shed 6 bases, J shed 1 base, and the junction held 9 bases outside the gene matches. Per germline, CDR1 LNHDA and CDR2 SQIVND (reference sequence). The DNA for the CDR3 is TGTGCCAGTAGGTCGACCGGGACAGGGGATTCTGGAAACACCATATATTTT. Its translation: CASRSTGTGDSGNTIYF.

The V and J genes are TRBV30 and TRBJ1-1; possible D gene TRBD1, 5 bases. CDR1 is GTSNPN, CDR2 SVGIG, per germline (reference sequence). This CDR3 is built from 14 residues. V was pared by 0 bases and J by 6 bases, with 14 bases between. Here the CDR3 DNA reads TGTGCCTGGAGTGTACTTCAGGGTTCGGCTGAAGCTTTCTTT. Translated, it gives CAWSVLQGSAEAFF.

The chain links TRBV24-1 to TRBJ1-1, with D maybe TRBD1 (5 bases). V was shortened by 9 bases and J by 1 base, with 8 bases between the two germline ends. The CDR3 is made up of 12 amino acids. From germline, CDR1 is KGHDR and CDR2 SFDVKD. The DNA for the CDR3 is TGTGCCACCTCGACAGAGAACACTGAAGCTTTCTTT. It specifies CATSTENTEAFF.

The genes are TRBV7-2 and TRBJ1-4; 7 bases line up with TRBD1. The CDR3 is 13 amino acids. J lost 6 bases, V lost 5 bases, and 3 bases had no gene match. Per germline, CDR1 SGHTA and CDR2 FQGNSA. CDR3 coding DNA: TGTGCCAGCAGCCGGGACAGCCATGAAAAACTGTTTTTT. Amino acids: CASSRDSHEKLFF.

This clone ranks as large. The J gene is TRBJ2-7, the V gene TRBV25-1; TRBD1 matches 7 bases. Germline V CDR1 and CDR2: MGHDK, SYGVNS. The CDR3 is 14 residues long. V lost 1 base and J lost 4; bases outside the gene matches: 4. The CDR3 loop reads CASSELGTAYEQYF. In DNA, the CDR3 is TGTGCCAGCAGTGAATTGGGGACAGCGTACGAGCAGTACTTC.

The chain couples TRBV3-1 (or the pseudogene TRBV3-2) to TRBJ1-5; no clear D. CDR1 LGHDT and CDR2 YNNKEL come from the germline V gene (reference sequence). The CDR3 has 15 residues. The V end was cut by 0 bases, the J end by 5 bases, with 11 bases between. CDR3 residues: CASSQEAGSDQPQHF. CDR3 sequence (DNA): TGTGCCAGCAGCCAAGAGGCGGGGTCGGATCAGCCCCAGCATTTT.

The J gene is TRBJ1-4, the V gene TRBV19; 7 bases line up with TRBD1. There are 14 residues in the CDR3. Germline V gene lookup returns CDR1 LNHDA and CDR2 SQIVND (reference sequence). The CDR3 bases are TGTGCTTCGACACGGGACAGAGCTAATGAAAAACTGTTTTTT. It codes for CASTRDRANEKLFF.

This chain joins TRBV6-2 or TRBV6-3 and TRBJ2-3; D is possibly TRBD1 (7 bases). The germline CDR1 and CDR2 sequences are MNHEY and SVGEGT. The CDR3 consists of 15 residues. Trimming cost V 2 bases and J 4 bases, with 13 bases left between them. The CDR3 bases are TGTGCCAGCAGTTACGCGGAGGGGGCGGCAGATACGCAGTATTTT. Its translation is CASSYAEGAADTQYF.

This rearrangement joins TRBV6-2 or TRBV6-3 to TRBJ2-3; D may be TRBD1 (5 bases). Trimming removed 2 bases at V and 7 bases at J, with 7 bases between. From germline, CDR1 is MNHEY and CDR2 SVGEGT. The CDR3 consists of 12 residues. CDR3 DNA: TGTGCCAGCAGTTACGGGGCAAATACGCAGTATTTT. Protein sequence: CASSYGANTQYF.

The table lists this clone with a count of one. The chain has TRBV14 and TRBJ2-3, with 9 bases identical to TRBD1. The V gene end was trimmed by 3 bases and the J gene end by 7 bases; junction bases not matched to a gene: 5. Germline V lookup: CDR1 SGHDN, CDR2 FVKESK. This CDR3 region has 14 residues. CDR3 sequence (DNA): TGTGCCAGCAGCCAGGGACAGGGAGGTTATACGCAGTATTTT. Protein product: CASSQGQGGYTQYF.

The gene calls are TRBV5-6 and TRBJ1-4, with 9 bases lining up with TRBD1. In germline, CDR1 is SGHDT, CDR2 YYEEEE. The CDR3 loop spans 14 amino acids. J lost 6 bases, V lost 4 bases, and 4 bases had no gene match. The CDR3 DNA is TGTGCCAGCAGCCGGGGACAGGGAGATGAAAAACTGTTTTTT. Amino acids: CASSRGQGDEKLFF.

The V call is TRBV6-2 or TRBV6-3, the J call TRBJ2-1; no reliable D call. CDR3 length: 13 amino acids. Trimming stripped 5 bases from V and 14 bases from J, with 19 bases between. CDR1 and CDR2 (germline): MNHEY, SVGEGT. This CDR3 reads CASSLKGEVSKFF. The CDR3, as DNA: TGTGCCAGCAGTCTTAAAGGTGAGGTGTCTAAGTTCTTC.

The J gene is TRBJ1-1, the V gene TRBV5-6; no clear D gene. CDR3 length: 13 residues. Germline V CDR1 and CDR2: SGHDT, YYEEEE. Trimming left V 5 bases short and J 0 bases short, with 8 bases between. The CDR3 DNA reads TGTGCCAGCAGTCCCACACTGAACACTGAAGCTTTCTTT. Protein: CASSPTLNTEAFF.

The rearrangement uses TRBV25-1 and TRBJ1-4; tentative D call: TRBD1 (6 bases). This CDR3 contains 13 residues. Germline V lookup: CDR1 MGHDK, CDR2 SYGVNS. Deletions cut 5 bases from V and 4 bases from J, with 8 bases between. The DNA of the CDR3 is TGTGCCAGCAGTTTACAGGGTAATGAAAAACTGTTTTTT. This encodes CASSLQGNEKLFF.

Regarding this clone: Compared with germline, one end of the junction differs, possibly owing to a read error. CDR3 coding DNA: TGTGCTAGCAGCTTAAGCGGGGGGCCGGTAGATACGCAGTATTTT. Its translation: CASSLSGGPVDTQYF. The V call is TRBV7-7, the J call TRBJ2-3; 9 positions agree with TRBD2. Germline lookup yields CDR1 SSHAT and CDR2 FNYEAQ (reference sequence). The CDR3 is made up of 15 amino acids.

The chain joins TRBV5-1 to TRBJ2-3; TRBD1 matches 7 bases. CDR3 length: 15 residues. The V gene's germline CDR1 is SGHRS and CDR2 YFSETQ. V was pared by 5 bases and J by 1 base, with 7 bases of the junction left unmatched. CDR3 sequence: CASSLQGLGTDTQYF. DNA for the CDR3: TGCGCCAGCAGTCTACAGGGGCTCGGCACAGATACGCAGTATTTT.

The genes are TRBV6-6 and TRBJ1-2, with 9 bases aligning to TRBD1. The ends lost 5 bases at V and 3 bases at J; junction bases unmatched: 16. CDR3 length equals 18 residues. From germline, CDR1 is MNHNY and CDR2 SVGAGI (reference sequence). The CDR3 nucleotides read TGTGCCAGCAGTCCTAACCCGGGACAGGGTAATAAGGACTATGGCTACACCTTC. This codes for CASSPNPGQGNKDYGYTF.

V gene TRBV28 combines with J gene TRBJ1-2, with 8 nucleotides matching TRBD1. The V gene's germline CDR1 is MDHEN and CDR2 SYDVKM. There are 14 residues in the CDR3. V shed 5 bases, J shed 3 bases, and the junction held 5 bases outside the gene matches. CDR3 nucleotides: TGTGCCAGCAGTCTAGGACAGGGCGACTATGGCTACACCTTC. It translates to CASSLGQGDYGYTF.

The chain employs TRBV5-4 and TRBJ1-2; 11 positions match TRBD1. After removal of 7 bases from V and 3 bases from J, the junction contained 5 bases not matched to a gene. The CDR3 has 14 amino acids. Germline-derived CDR1 and CDR2 are SGHNT and YYREEE (reference sequence). The CDR3 reads CASGDRGDYYGYTF. CDR3 nucleotide sequence: TGTGCCAGCGGGGACAGGGGGGATTACTATGGCTACACCTTC.

Note on this clone: Possible read error: a much larger clone is one base away. The rearrangement links TRBV4-1 to TRBJ1-2; the D is unclear. Per germline, CDR1 MGHRA and CDR2 YSYEKL. The CDR3 contains 15 residues. V lost 10 bases and J 0 bases, leaving 18 bases between the germline ends. CDR3: CATTPLPIPNYGYTF. CDR3 DNA: TGCGCCACCACTCCACTCCCCATACCTAACTATGGCTACACCTTC.

V usage is TRBV7-2 and J usage is TRBJ1-5; D call uncertain. V lost 0 bases, J lost 4 bases, and 4 bases lay in between. Germline loops: CDR1 SGHTA, CDR2 FQGNSA. The CDR3 is made up of 13 amino acids. CDR3 sequence: CASSLAVNQPQHF. CDR3 coding DNA: TGTGCCAGCAGCTTAGCCGTAAATCAGCCCCAGCATTTT.